The 29 T cell receptor beta chains in this list originate from one sample, sequenced in a study of cytomegalovirus exposure and HLA in healthy donors (dated by TCRdb to about 2017). The protocol used for the library was the immunoSEQ multiplex PCR assay. For the multiplex PCR, a mixture combining 60 forward primers for TCR Vbeta segments and 13 reverse primers for TCR Jbeta segments was used. TCRdb limited this immuneACCESS table to in-frame rearrangements with V and J called. A share of clones is missing; checked studies link under half to unresolved V genes, and the rest is unexplained. Within this sample are 60,000 to 65,000 clones, with roughly 71% of them counted one time only. The ten largest clonotypes hold roughly 23% of the sample. Specimen: PBMCs. These receptors were collected from a man aged 45 to 65 in good health and CMV-seropositive.

To note about this clone: Other DNA sequences in the sample encode the same CDR3. The J gene is TRBJ2-7, the V gene TRBV20-1; D is perhaps TRBD2 (5 bases). CDR1 is DFQATT and CDR2 is SNEGSKA in the germline V gene (reference sequence). Trimming took 1 base from V and 4 from J, leaving 5 bases between them. This CDR3 contains 11 residues. CDR3 DNA: TGCAGTGCTAGAGCGGGGTACGAGCAGTACTTC. Translated: CSARAGYEQYF.

This clone has a handful of counts. The genes are TRBV6-5 and TRBJ1-4, with TRBD1 as a possible D gene (6 bases). CDR3 size: 15 residues. The ends were cut back, 1 base at V and 5 bases at J, with 11 bases in the middle. In germline, CDR1 is MNHEY, CDR2 SVGAGI. The CDR3 nucleotides read TGTGCCAGCAGTTACTTAGCAGGGGAAAATGAAAAACTGTTTTTT. Translation: CASSYLAGENEKLFF.

This clone was seen a single time. The junction departs from germline at one end; a sequencing error may be responsible. The chain carries TRBV5-1 and TRBJ2-7; a weak D match, TRBD2 (6 bases). This CDR3 is built from 13 residues. The V gene's germline CDR1 is SGHRS and CDR2 YFSETQ. The CDR3 sequence is CASSLTSSHEQYF. The CDR3 coding sequence is TGCGCCAGCAGCTTGACTAGCTCCCACGAGCAGTACTTC.

J is TRBJ1-2 and V is TRBV5-1; D is uncertain. Between the trimmed V and J ends, which lost 0 bases and 7 bases, there was a span of 10 bases. The CDR3 consists of 13 residues. In germline, CDR1 is SGHRS, CDR2 YFSETQ. The CDR3 loop is CASSLDSGLGYTF. DNA of the CDR3: TGCGCCAGCAGCTTGGACAGTGGGCTTGGCTACACCTTC.

The chain couples TRBV30 to TRBJ1-1; D perhaps matches TRBD1 (5 bases). This CDR3 has 13 residues. V dropped 3 bases and J dropped 2 bases, with 10 bases sitting between them. Germline V gene data show CDR1 as GTSNPN and CDR2 as SVGIG (reference sequence). The CDR3 nucleotides read TGTGCCTGGAGCCCGACAGCTAACACTGAAGCTTTCTTT. It specifies CAWSPTANTEAFF.

The chain has TRBV14 and TRBJ1-1, with 9 bases identical to TRBD1. The CDR3 has 17 residues. The trim removed 4 bases at V and 3 bases at J, leaving 12 bases unmatched. CDR1 and CDR2 (germline): SGHDN, FVKESK. The CDR3 loop reads CASSPSGTGYSHTEAFF. In nucleotides, the CDR3 is TGTGCCAGCAGCCCGAGCGGGACAGGGTATAGTCACACTGAAGCTTTCTTT.

The genes are TRBV6-1 and TRBJ1-2; the match to TRBD1 covers 11 bases. Germline CDR1 MNHNS, CDR2 SASEGT. This CDR3 region has 17 residues. V dropped 3 bases and J dropped 0; count of bases not matched to a gene: 6. In DNA, the CDR3 is TGTGCCAGCAGTGATCCCCGGGACAGGGGGGCTAACTATGGCTACACCTTC. It encodes CASSDPRDRGANYGYTF.

This chain links TRBV30 with TRBJ2-5; TRBD1 matches 9 bases. From germline, CDR1 is GTSNPN and CDR2 SVGIG (reference sequence). Trimming cost V 0 bases and J 6 bases; bases outside gene matches: 5. The CDR3 has 14 amino acids. CDR3 coding DNA: TGTGCCTGGAGTGTGGGACAGGGAGTAAAGACCCAGTACTTC. Translating it yields CAWSVGQGVKTQYF.

The chain combines TRBV5-4 with TRBJ2-7, with 10 nucleotides matching TRBD1. With 2 bases clipped from V and 11 bases from J, the junction kept 1 base outside the gene matches. The CDR3 is made up of 11 amino acids. Germline assignment: CDR1 SGHNT and CDR2 YYREEE (reference sequence). The CDR3 here is CASSFGTGEYF. The DNA for the CDR3 is TGTGCCAGCAGCTTTGGGACAGGGGAGTACTTC. The full variable domain, rest sourced from reference TRBV5-4 and TRBJ2-7, is ETGVTQSPTHLIKTRGQQVTLRCSSQSGHNTVSWYQQALGQGPQFIFQYYREEENGRGNFPPRFSGLQFPNYSSELNVNALELDDSALYLCASSFGTGEYFGPGTRLTVT.

The CDR3 spells CASSFRVRSETQYF. Written as DNA, the CDR3 is TGTGCCAGCAGCTTCAGGGTCCGGTCAGAGACCCAGTACTTC. The rearrangement links TRBV7-9 to TRBJ2-5; the D gene is possibly TRBD1 (5 bases). V was shortened by 3 bases and J by 4 bases, with 12 bases between the two germline ends. The CDR3 spans 14 residues. Germline CDR1 SEHNR, CDR2 FQNEAQ (reference sequence).

This clone was counted a single time. The rearrangement links TRBV28 to TRBJ1-2; 8 nucleotides align to TRBD1. J gave up 2 bases and V 8 bases, and 7 bases lay outside the gene matches. Germline CDR1 reads MDHEN; CDR2 reads SYDVKM. The CDR3 spans 14 residues. For the CDR3, the DNA is TGTGCCAGCCTGGGGGACAGGAACAACTATGGCTACACCTTC. Its translation: CASLGDRNNYGYTF.

The chain is built from TRBV15 and TRBJ1-4; D possibly corresponds to TRBD1 (5 bases). Trimming pared 0 bases from V and 7 bases from J, leaving 9 bases between. The V gene's germline CDR1 is LNHNV and CDR2 YYDKDF (reference sequence). The CDR3 runs 14 residues. The CDR3 spells CATSREGRGEKLFF. DNA of the CDR3: TGTGCCACCAGCAGAGAGGGGAGGGGTGAAAAACTGTTTTTT. The variable domain in full, with the rest retrieved from reference TRBV15 and TRBJ1-4, is DAMVIQNPRYQVTQFGKPVTLSCSQTLNHNVMYWYQQKSSQAPKLLFHYYDKDFNNEADTPDNFQSRRPNTSFCFLDIRSPGLGDTAMYLCATSREGRGEKLFFGSGTQLSVL.

The chain joins TRBV30 to TRBJ2-2; 7 bases line up with TRBD2. The CDR3 length is 13 residues. V dropped 3 bases and J dropped 6; count of bases not matched to a gene: 4. The germline CDR1 and CDR2 sequences are GTSNPN and SVGIG (reference sequence). CDR3 protein: CAWSVGGAGELFF. The CDR3 bases are TGTGCCTGGAGCGTTGGGGGGGCCGGGGAGCTGTTTTTT.

This clone was recorded a few times. The V call is TRBV9, the J call TRBJ2-1, with 8 bases matching TRBD2. V lost 4 bases and J lost 6; bases outside the gene matches: 6. The germline V gene encodes CDR1 SGDLS and CDR2 YYNGEE. This CDR3 region has 14 residues. CDR3 loop: CASSRNAGGNEQFF. The DNA of the CDR3 is TGTGCCAGCAGCAGAAATGCGGGAGGCAATGAGCAGTTCTTC.

V and J are TRBV5-1 and TRBJ2-7, with TRBD2 matching over 8 bases. CDR3 length equals 15 residues. The germline V gene has CDR1 SGHRS and CDR2 YFSETQ. The V segment lost 7 bases and the J segment 3 bases; nucleotides outside the gene matches: 12. CDR3 in amino acids: CASGPGVAGLYEQYF. Here the CDR3 DNA reads TGCGCCAGCGGACCCGGGGTAGCGGGGCTCTACGAGCAGTACTTC.

This clone was counted a few times. The chain has TRBV9 and TRBJ2-2; 9 positions match TRBD1. This CDR3 has 16 amino acids. Germline-derived CDR1 and CDR2 are SGDLS and YYNGEE. Trimming removed 1 base from V and 9 bases from J; junction bases left unmatched: 10. In DNA form, the CDR3 reads TGTGCCAGCAGCGTAAGCCGGGACAGGGACGTCTGGGAGCTGTTTTTT. Residues: CASSVSRDRDVWELFF.

This clone occurred a few times. The V call is TRBV11-2, the J call TRBJ2-7; perhaps TRBD1 as D (6 bases). CDR3 length equals 14 residues. CDR1 and CDR2 (germline): SGHAT, FQNNGV. The germline V and J ends were trimmed by 7 bases and 2 bases, with 15 bases remaining between them. The DNA for the CDR3 is TGTGCCAGCACATCTCGACAGGAGACCTACGAGCAGTACTTC. Residues: CASTSRQETYEQYF.

Only a few counts were recorded for this clone. The rearrangement joins TRBV6-1 to TRBJ2-2; 7 positions agree with TRBD2. The CDR3 length is 13 residues. The germline V gene encodes CDR1 MNHNS and CDR2 SASEGT. The V gene end was trimmed by 4 bases and the J gene end by 14 bases; junction bases not matched to a gene: 10. CDR3 nucleotides: TGTGCCAGCAGTGGCGTGCGGGAGACTAATCTGTTTTTT. Translated: CASSGVRETNLFF.

The rearrangement joins TRBV6-1 to TRBJ1-4, with D unresolved. Germline CDR1 and CDR2: MNHNS and SASEGT. V was clipped by 1 base and J by 5 bases, with 8 bases between them. The CDR3 totals 14 residues. CDR3 sequence (DNA): TGTGCCAGCAGTGAAGGACACAGAAATGAAAAACTGTTTTTT. Protein: CASSEGHRNEKLFF.

The chain links TRBV6-1 to TRBJ2-7; TRBD1 matches 7 bases. The CDR3 is made up of 15 amino acids. V was clipped by 6 bases and J by 6 bases; unmatched bases: 14. Germline V gene data show CDR1 as MNHNS and CDR2 as SASEGT. CDR3 protein: CASSGHLGGEVEQYF. For the CDR3, the DNA is TGTGCCAGCAGCGGCCATTTAGGGGGCGAAGTCGAGCAGTACTTC.

J is TRBJ2-5 and V is TRBV14; 7 positions match TRBD2. J lost 2 bases, V lost 3 bases, and 9 bases had no gene match. Germline V lookup: CDR1 SGHDN, CDR2 FVKESK. The CDR3 covers 16 residues. CDR3 nucleotide sequence: TGTGCCAGCAGCCATCGACTAGCAGCCGTACAAGAGACCCAGTACTTC. Protein: CASSHRLAAVQETQYF.

This rearrangement joins TRBV30 to TRBJ1-2, with 9 bases aligning to TRBD1. The germline CDR1 and CDR2 sequences are GTSNPN and SVGIG (reference sequence). CDR3 length: 18 residues. Germline trimming cut 2 bases from V and 6 bases from J; bases unmatched to any gene: 19. The CDR3, as DNA: TGTGCCTGGAGTTTCCCCTTCAACCTACAGGGGGCGGCTCATGGCTACACCTTC. Amino acid sequence: CAWSFPFNLQGAAHGYTF.

The chain combines TRBV27 with TRBJ2-7; TRBD2 matches at 13 bases. Germline V gene data show CDR1 as MNHEY and CDR2 as SMNVEV (reference sequence). The CDR3 totals 15 residues. V shed 6 bases, J shed 4 bases, and the junction held 6 bases outside the gene matches. This CDR3 is CASSPGLAGEYEQYF. CDR3 in DNA: TGTGCCAGCAGCCCTGGACTAGCGGGGGAATACGAGCAGTACTTC.

V is TRBV7-2 and J is TRBJ1-5, with D hard to call. The CDR3 length is 13 residues. The V gene's germline CDR1 is SGHTA and CDR2 FQGNSA. The V end lost 3 bases, the J end lost 2 bases, and 5 bases lay between the germline ends. The CDR3 protein is CASSFSGNQPQHF. DNA of the CDR3: TGTGCCAGCAGCTTCAGTGGCAATCAGCCCCAGCATTTT.

The chain couples TRBV10-1 to TRBJ2-7; D might be TRBD1 (5 bases). This CDR3 spans 15 amino acids. Germline values: CDR1 WNHNN, CDR2 SYGVQD (reference sequence). The V gene lost 2 bases and the J gene lost 0 bases, with 11 bases spanning the gap. The CDR3, as DNA: TGCGCCAGCAGTGAGGGGAATAGGGGCTCCTACGAGCAGTACTTC. It is translated as CASSEGNRGSYEQYF.

This clone was recorded a few times. The missing conserved phenylalanine or tryptophan at the end of this CDR3 makes a read error likely. The gene calls are TRBV10-2 and TRBJ1-2; D gene unclear. The V gene lost 2 bases and the J gene lost 8 bases, with 9 bases spanning the gap. Germline-derived CDR1 and CDR2 are WSHSY and SAAADI. The CDR3 is made up of 12 amino acids. CDR3 DNA: TGCGCCAGCAGTGAGCGCCCTGGAGGCTACACCGTC. This sequence encodes CASSERPGGYTV.

The rearrangement joins TRBV7-2 to TRBJ2-2; 8 bases are a match to TRBD1. In germline, CDR1 is SGHTA, CDR2 FQGNSA. CDR3 length: 16 amino acids. V shed 5 bases and J 2 bases; nucleotides not matched to a gene: 7. CDR3 loop: CASSETGVINTGELFF. The DNA of the CDR3 is TGTGCCAGCAGCGAGACAGGGGTCATTAACACCGGGGAGCTGTTTTTT.

V usage is TRBV23-1 and J usage is TRBJ2-1; TRBD1 aligns across 12 bases. TRBV23-1 is treated as an ORF (open reading frame) with a function not yet certain. CDR3 length equals 16 residues. The J segment lost 8 bases and the V segment lost 1 base, leaving 6 bases of the junction unmatched. The CDR3 coding sequence is TGCGCCAGCAGTCAATGGGGACAGGGGGCGCGGGATGAGCAGTTCTTC. As protein: CASSQWGQGARDEQFF.

V gene TRBV6-1 combines with J gene TRBJ1-2, with 10 bases identical to TRBD1. The V gene's germline CDR1 is MNHNS and CDR2 SASEGT. This CDR3 contains 13 residues. V lost 6 bases and J lost 7; bases outside the gene matches: 5. CDR3 nucleotide sequence: TGTGCCAGCAGGGACGGGACAGGGGTTGGCTACACCTTC. Translated: CASRDGTGVGYTF.